This is a list of T cell receptor beta chains from one sample in a study of T cells in Graves' hyperthyroidism and ophthalmopathy. TCRdb processed the multiplex PCR reads anew with MiXCR; each CDR3 protein has one entry. The sample has roughly 660,000 distinct CDR3 sequences, 15% to 20% seen once. Sequencing was done on a sample of blood. These receptors were obtained from a man aged 45-65 years with Graves' hyperthyroidism. Each CDR3 is given without its conserved first and last residue. The D gene is left open where the match is weak. Only some rows state a clone size, as once, few, many or a class for expanded clones.

TRBV30,few,TRBJ2-1,-,AWSVSGFYEQF
TRBV10-3,many,TRBJ2-6,-,AINDAGGAGANVLT
TRBV5-1,many,TRBJ2-7,-,ASSAYRDSEQY
TRBV5-1,few,TRBJ1-5,-,ASKLAIGSNQPQH
TRBV3-1,-,TRBJ2-1,-,ASSHSLGTRNNEQF
TRBV4-1,-,TRBJ2-2,-,ASSQGRQRSNTGELF
TRBV19,once,TRBJ1-1,TRBD1,ASTSWEGASTEAF
TRBV12-3/TRBV12-4,-,TRBJ2-5,-,ASSLLQEAQY
TRBV5-4,few,TRBJ2-1,-,ASSLGPGINEQF
TRBV28,many,TRBJ2-7,TRBD1,ASESGTGVSYEQY
TRBV28,many,TRBJ1-5,-,ASVGGDQPQH
TRBV7-8,many,TRBJ1-1,-,ASSPRGLRVNTEAF
TRBV27,many,TRBJ2-3,TRBD2,ASSPVSGGSDTQY
TRBV14,-,TRBJ1-2,-,ASSQGYRYGYT
TRBV6-2/TRBV6-3,-,TRBJ2-3,-,ASSSSGTVSDTQY
TRBV7-3,-,TRBJ2-1,TRBD2,ASSWTSGRINEQF
TRBV20-1,-,TRBJ2-7,-,SARDREQVSPDEQY
TRBV6-1,many,TRBJ1-2,-,ARSPTGDYGYT
TRBV7-9,-,TRBJ2-7,TRBD2,ASSQELAGGAYEQY
TRBV19,once,TRBJ1-2,TRBD1,ASRGQQDYGYT
TRBV3-1,-,TRBJ1-2,-,ASSHSGPRGRT
TRBV28,-,TRBJ2-7,TRBD1,ASSLRQGFPYEQY
TRBV27,few,TRBJ2-2,-,ASSLVDPSNTGELF
TRBV7-2,-,TRBJ1-2,TRBD1,ASSPSRQGAAGYT
TRBV10-3,few,TRBJ2-3,TRBD1,ASTGTGSTDTQY
TRBV30,few,TRBJ1-2,-,AWSVQFGKGYT
TRBV5-1,-,TRBJ1-1,-,ASGLNGGGTEAF
TRBV28,many,TRBJ2-3,-,ASSWDGRRNTDTQY
TRBV4-3,many,TRBJ2-7,-,ASSQDRSYEQY
TRBV6-2/TRBV6-3,-,TRBJ2-1,TRBD1,ASTGQVWEQF
TRBV19,few,TRBJ2-2,TRBD1,ASTDRDRGWYGELF
TRBV10-2,few,TRBJ1-6,-,ASSERKGSSYNSPLH
TRBV7-7,-,TRBJ2-5,TRBD2,ASSHGATGRETQY
TRBV7-2,-,TRBJ2-4,-,ASSPLLERAGAKNIQY
TRBV5-4,-,TRBJ2-7,TRBD2,ASSPLGGVYEQY
TRBV5-5,-,TRBJ2-2,-,ASSLRVVTGELF
TRBV5-5,-,TRBJ2-7,-,ASSPRDRQVVYYEQY
TRBV20-1,many,TRBJ2-7,TRBD2,SAPGGGRRGEQY
TRBV19,few,TRBJ2-2,TRBD2,ASSIGLAGLTGELF
TRBV5-4,many,TRBJ2-3,TRBD2,ASRLAGGGPDTQY
TRBV10-3,few,TRBJ2-7,-,ATHPGVGYEQY
TRBV18,-,TRBJ1-2,-,ASSPPSDQFGYT